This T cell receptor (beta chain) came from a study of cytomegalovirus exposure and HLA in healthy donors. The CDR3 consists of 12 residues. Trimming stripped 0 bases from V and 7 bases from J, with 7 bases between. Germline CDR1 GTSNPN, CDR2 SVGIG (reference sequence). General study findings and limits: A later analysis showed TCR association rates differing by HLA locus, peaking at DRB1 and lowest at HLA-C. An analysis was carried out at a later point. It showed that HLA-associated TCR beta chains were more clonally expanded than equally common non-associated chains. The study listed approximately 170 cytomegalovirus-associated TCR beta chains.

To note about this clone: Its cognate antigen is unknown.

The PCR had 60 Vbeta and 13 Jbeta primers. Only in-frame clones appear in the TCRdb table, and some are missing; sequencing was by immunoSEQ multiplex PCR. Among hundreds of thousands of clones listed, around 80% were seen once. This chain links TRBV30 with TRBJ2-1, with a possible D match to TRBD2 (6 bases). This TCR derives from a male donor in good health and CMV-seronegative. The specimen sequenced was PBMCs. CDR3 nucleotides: TGTGCCTGGAGTGTACGGGAGAATGAGCAGTTCTTC. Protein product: CAWSVRENEQFF. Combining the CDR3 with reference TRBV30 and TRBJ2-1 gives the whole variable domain SQTIHQWPATLVQPVGSPLSLECTVEGTSNPNLYWYRQAAGRGLQLLFYSVGIGQISSEVPQNLSASRPQDRQFILSSKKLLLSDSGFYLCAWSVRENEQFFGPGTRLTVL.